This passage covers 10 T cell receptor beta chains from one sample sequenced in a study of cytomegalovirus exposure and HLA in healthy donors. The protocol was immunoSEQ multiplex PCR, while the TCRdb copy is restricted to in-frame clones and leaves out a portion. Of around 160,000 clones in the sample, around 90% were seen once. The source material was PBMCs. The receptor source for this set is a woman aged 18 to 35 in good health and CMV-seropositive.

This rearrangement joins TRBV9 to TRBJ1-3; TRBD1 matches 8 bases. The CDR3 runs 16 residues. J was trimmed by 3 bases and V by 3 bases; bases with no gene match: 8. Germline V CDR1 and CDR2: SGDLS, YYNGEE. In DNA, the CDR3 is TGTGCCAGCAGCGCTACAGGGGGAAGAGGTGGAAACACCATATATTTT. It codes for CASSATGGRGGNTIYF.

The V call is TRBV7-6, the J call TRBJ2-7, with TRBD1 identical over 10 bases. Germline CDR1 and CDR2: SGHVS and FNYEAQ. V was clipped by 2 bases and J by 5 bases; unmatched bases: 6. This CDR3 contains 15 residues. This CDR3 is CASSLTPGQGNEQYF. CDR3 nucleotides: TGTGCCAGCAGCTTAACACCGGGACAGGGGAACGAGCAGTACTTC.

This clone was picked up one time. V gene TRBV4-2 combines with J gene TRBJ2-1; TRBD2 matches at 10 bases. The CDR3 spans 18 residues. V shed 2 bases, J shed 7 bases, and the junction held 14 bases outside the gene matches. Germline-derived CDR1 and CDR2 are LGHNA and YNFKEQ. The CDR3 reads CASSQNLPGTSANNEQFF. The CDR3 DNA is TGTGCCAGCAGCCAAAACCTCCCCGGGACTAGCGCGAATAATGAGCAGTTCTTC.

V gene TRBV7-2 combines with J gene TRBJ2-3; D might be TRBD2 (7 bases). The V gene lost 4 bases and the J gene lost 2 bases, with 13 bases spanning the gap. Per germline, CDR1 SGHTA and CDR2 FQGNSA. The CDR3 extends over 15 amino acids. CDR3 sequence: CASSSEGGATDTQYF. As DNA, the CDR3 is TGTGCCAGCAGCTCAGAAGGGGGGGCCACAGATACGCAGTATTTT.

The DNA of the CDR3 is TGTGCCAGCAGCTTCGCAGGGGTAGGTGAGCAGTTCTTC. It encodes CASSFAGVGEQFF. The gene calls are TRBV7-9 and TRBJ2-1; possible D gene TRBD1, 6 bases. The CDR3 covers 13 residues. CDR1 is SEHNR and CDR2 is FQNEAQ in the germline V gene (reference sequence). The V gene lost 3 bases and the J gene lost 9 bases, with 12 bases spanning the gap.

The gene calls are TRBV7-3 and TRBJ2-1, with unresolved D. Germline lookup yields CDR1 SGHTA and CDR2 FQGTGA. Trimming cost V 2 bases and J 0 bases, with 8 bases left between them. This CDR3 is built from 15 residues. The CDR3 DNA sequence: TGTGCCAGCAGCTTAGTAGAGCTCTCCTACAATGAGCAGTTCTTC. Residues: CASSLVELSYNEQFF.

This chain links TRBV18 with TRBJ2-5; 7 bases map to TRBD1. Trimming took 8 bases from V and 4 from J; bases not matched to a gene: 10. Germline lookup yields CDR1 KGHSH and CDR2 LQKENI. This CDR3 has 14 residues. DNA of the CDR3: TGTGCCAGCCGGCCGGGACAGTCTATAGAGACCCAGTACTTC. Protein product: CASRPGQSIETQYF.

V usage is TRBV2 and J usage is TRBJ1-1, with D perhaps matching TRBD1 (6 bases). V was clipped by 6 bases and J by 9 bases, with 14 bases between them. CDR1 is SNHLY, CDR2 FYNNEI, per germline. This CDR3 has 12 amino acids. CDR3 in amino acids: CASRDGQPKAFF. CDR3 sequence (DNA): TGTGCCAGCAGGGACGGACAGCCCAAAGCTTTCTTT. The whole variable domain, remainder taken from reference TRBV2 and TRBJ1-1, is EPEVTQTPSHQVTQMGQEVILRCVPISNHLYFYWYRQILGQKVEFLVSFYNNEISEKSEIFDDQFSVERPDGSNFTLKIRSTKLEDSAMYFCASRDGQPKAFFGQGTRLTVV.

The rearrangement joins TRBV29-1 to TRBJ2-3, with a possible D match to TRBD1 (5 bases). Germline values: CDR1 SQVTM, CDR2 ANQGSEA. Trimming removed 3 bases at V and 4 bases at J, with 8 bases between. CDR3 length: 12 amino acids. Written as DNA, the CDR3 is TGCAGCGTTGACAGGGATCCAGATACGCAGTATTTT. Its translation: CSVDRDPDTQYF.

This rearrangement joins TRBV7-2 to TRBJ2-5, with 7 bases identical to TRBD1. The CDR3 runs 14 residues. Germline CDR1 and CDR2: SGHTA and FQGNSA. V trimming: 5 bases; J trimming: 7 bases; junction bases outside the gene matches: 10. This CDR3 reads CASSMHGTVRTQYF. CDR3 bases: TGTGCCAGCAGCATGCACGGGACAGTTAGGACCCAGTACTTC.